This TCR beta chain emerged from a study of breast tumors, draining lymph nodes, adjacent tissues. Broader study findings: That most tumor T cells come from lymph nodes remained unproven. Most tumor T cells seemingly derive from lymph node, then expand in tumor. Tumor and nontumor repertoires were significantly more similar in luminal-like than in basal-like breast cancer. Tumor repertoires ranked between lymph nodes and nontumor tissue in diversity, with V and J gene preferences.

Samples came from axillary lymph nodes draining the breast cancer. This clonotype was counted many times. Its target is not known. TCRdb processed the multiplex PCR reads anew with MiXCR; each CDR3 protein has one entry. The table has tens of thousands of distinct CDR3 sequences, roughly a fifth seen once. Germline values: CDR1 LNHDA, CDR2 SQIVND (reference sequence). After removal of 6 bases from V and 1 base from J, the junction contained 10 bases not matched to a gene. CDR3 length: 16 amino acids. The chain has TRBV19 and TRBJ2-3, with 7 bases that match TRBD2. This TCR was sampled from a female donor with breast cancer. Some clones in this sample may be carry-over from other donors' samples. The sample consisted of axillary lymph node tissue. The CDR3 region is CASSLTRGGGTDTQYF. For the CDR3, the DNA is TGTGCCAGTAGCCTGACTAGGGGAGGGGGCACAGATACGCAGTATTTT.